These T cell receptor beta chains were read from a single sample in a study of high-grade serous ovarian cancer treatment subgroups. Libraries were prepared by immunoSEQ multiplex PCR; TCRdb keeps only in-frame clonotypes and omits some of them. The repertoire consists of thousands of clones, with 60% to 80% occurring once and the leading ten covering roughly 15%. The source material was tumor tissue. These receptor sequences come from a human donor with high-grade serous ovarian cancer. Both conserved end residues are part of each CDR3. Each record gives: clone size, V gene, CDR3 protein. Clone size appears in some rows only: once, few, many, or a class for an expanded clone.

-,TRBV4-3,CASSWRGSSYEQYF
once,TRBV6-6,CASTTTGGSGGYTF
-,TRBV4-1,CASSQEKGAGNTIYF
-,TRBV6-6,CASSFSGYTF
-,TRBV9,CASSVAGQGAGANVLTF
-,TRBV28,CASSFGSDWWETQYF
-,TRBV5-6,CASSLFESWGSEKLFF
-,TRBV7-8,CASSSRTGGGYTF
-,TRBV5-1,CASSPSGAGTDTQYF
-,TRBV19,CASMGNSYEQYF
-,TRBV7-3,CASSLRGPGEQFF
-,TRBV19,CASSKVSGANVLTF
-,TRBV15,CATSRDLRLPYEQYF
-,TRBV6-5,CASTDSNRNYGYTF